This entry lists 23 T cell receptor beta chains sequenced from one sample in a study of blood T cell repertoires in COVID-19. Sequenced by immunoSEQ multiplex PCR; TCRdb stores in-frame clones only, minus some. Among nearly 350,000 clones listed, 75% to 90% were seen once. The sequencing input was peripheral blood. These receptors were taken from a woman in her fifties or sixties with COVID-19, enrolled during active disease.

The rearrangement uses TRBV3-1 (or the pseudogene TRBV3-2) and TRBJ2-1, with D possibly matching TRBD2 (6 bases). Germline V gene lookup returns CDR1 LGHDT and CDR2 YNNKEL (reference sequence). Trimming cost V 1 base and J 8 bases, with 15 bases left between them. CDR3 length: 15 amino acids. The CDR3 loop reads CASSQAIGSFYEQFF. CDR3 nucleotides: TGTGCCAGCAGCCAAGCCATCGGGAGTTTTTATGAGCAGTTCTTC.

The V and J genes are TRBV30 and TRBJ2-1, with 7 bases that match TRBD2. The CDR3 is 14 amino acids. V shed 8 bases, J shed 7 bases, and the junction held 14 bases outside the gene matches. From germline, CDR1 is GTSNPN and CDR2 SVGIG (reference sequence). The CDR3: CAGRGASGVNEQFF. CDR3 DNA: TGTGCCGGACGAGGGGCTAGCGGCGTAAATGAGCAGTTCTTC.

This clone was observed once. The chain is built from TRBV3-1 (or the pseudogene TRBV3-2) and TRBJ1-2, with TRBD1 matching over 10 bases. Germline values: CDR1 LGHDT, CDR2 YNNKEL (reference sequence). The CDR3 extends over 13 amino acids. J gave up 11 bases and V 5 bases, and 8 bases lay outside the gene matches. CDR3 nucleotides: TGTGCCAGCAGCGACCGGGACAGGGGAAAATACACCTTC. This translates into CASSDRDRGKYTF.

The chain uses TRBV3-1 (or the pseudogene TRBV3-2) and TRBJ1-5, with D perhaps TRBD1 (5 bases). This CDR3 has 14 residues. V was shortened by 1 base and J by 3 bases, with 7 bases between the two germline ends. CDR1 and CDR2 (germline): LGHDT, YNNKEL (reference sequence). CDR3 bases: TGTGCCAGCAGCCAAGGACAGTACAATCAGCCCCAGCATTTT. Translating gives CASSQGQYNQPQHF.

This chain connects TRBV5-4 to TRBJ1-2; 12 bases are a match to TRBD1. V lost 5 bases, J lost 4 bases, and 9 bases stayed unmatched. Germline assignment: CDR1 SGHNT and CDR2 YYREEE (reference sequence). The CDR3 is 16 amino acids. CDR3 coding DNA: TGTGCCAGCAGTCCACCCGGGACAGGGGGCCTCTATGGCTACACCTTC. Protein: CASSPPGTGGLYGYTF.

This chain connects TRBV5-8 to TRBJ1-6; 8 bases line up with TRBD1. Germline V gene data show CDR1 as SGHTS and CDR2 as YDEGEE. Trimming took 3 bases from V and 8 from J; bases not matched to a gene: 10. The CDR3 runs to 16 residues. CDR3 bases: TGTGCCAGCAGCTCCACTCGGACAGGGACGTATTCACCCCTCCACTTT. This codes for CASSSTRTGTYSPLHF.

This clone was recorded only once. The rearrangement links TRBV6-5 to TRBJ1-2, with a tentative D call TRBD1 (5 bases). Germline lookup yields CDR1 MNHEY and CDR2 SVGAGI. The CDR3 has 15 amino acids. The ends were cut back, 5 bases at V and 5 bases at J, with 18 bases in the middle. CDR3 DNA sequence: TGTGCCAGCAGTCGCTCGACGGACACTCCGTATGGCTACACCTTC. Protein: CASSRSTDTPYGYTF.

The count of this clone is one. This sequence joins TRBV2 and TRBJ1-1; D might be TRBD1 (6 bases). Germline CDR1 and CDR2: SNHLY and FYNNEI. The CDR3 length is 11 residues. V lost 8 bases to trimming and J lost 8 bases, with 12 bases between them. DNA for the CDR3: TGTGCCAGCGTGAGGACAGCCGAAGCTTTCTTT. It translates to CASVRTAEAFF.

The chain couples TRBV19 to TRBJ1-2; TRBD1 matches 7 bases. CDR3 length equals 15 residues. Germline V gives CDR1 LNHDA, CDR2 SQIVND (reference sequence). After removal of 1 base from V and 3 bases from J, the junction contained 5 bases not matched to a gene. The CDR3 region is CASSIVDREDYGYTF. The DNA for the CDR3 is TGTGCCAGTAGTATAGTTGACAGGGAGGACTATGGCTACACCTTC.

This clone was seen once. The identical CDR3 is also encoded by other nucleotide sequences in the sample. The chain recombines TRBV3-1 (or the pseudogene TRBV3-2) with TRBJ1-1, with D unresolved. CDR3 size: 13 residues. The V gene's germline CDR1 is LGHDT and CDR2 YNNKEL (reference sequence). V lost 2 bases and J 2 bases, leaving 6 bases between the germline ends. CDR3: CASSQTGNTEAFF. The CDR3 DNA follows: TGTGCCAGCAGCCAAACGGGTAACACTGAAGCTTTCTTT.

The CDR3 here is CAWSRDTEAFF. The CDR3 DNA reads as TGTGCCTGGAGTCGGGACACTGAAGCTTTCTTT. This chain joins TRBV30 and TRBJ1-1, with D unresolved. The ends were cut back, 2 bases at V and 3 bases at J, with 4 bases in the middle. The CDR3 length is 11 residues. CDR1 is GTSNPN, CDR2 SVGIG, per germline (reference sequence).

The chain joins TRBV30 to TRBJ1-2; D may be TRBD1 (6 bases). CDR1 is GTSNPN, CDR2 SVGIG, per germline (reference sequence). This CDR3 region has 14 residues. Trimming cost V 0 bases and J 2 bases, with 10 bases left between them. DNA of the CDR3: TGTGCCTGGAGTGTACGAGGGGGAAACTATGGCTACACCTTC. Translated: CAWSVRGGNYGYTF. Combining the CDR3 with reference TRBV30 and TRBJ1-2 gives the whole variable domain SQTIHQWPATLVQPVGSPLSLECTVEGTSNPNLYWYRQAAGRGLQLLFYSVGIGQISSEVPQNLSASRPQDRQFILSSKKLLLSDSGFYLCAWSVRGGNYGYTFGSGTRLTVV.

This clone was recorded once. The chain couples TRBV5-4 to TRBJ2-7, with TRBD2 matching 15 bases. V lost 6 bases and J lost 1; bases outside the gene matches: 5. The CDR3 is made up of 16 amino acids. Germline V CDR1 and CDR2: SGHNT, YYREEE (reference sequence). The CDR3 DNA is TGTGCCAGCACCCTAGGACTAGCGGGAGGGTCCTACGAGCAGTACTTC. Translated, it gives CASTLGLAGGSYEQYF.

The chain has TRBV27 and TRBJ2-7; TRBD1 agrees at 7 bases. The CDR3 loop spans 14 amino acids. Germline V gene lookup returns CDR1 MNHEY and CDR2 SMNVEV (reference sequence). Trimming at V came to 5 bases and at J to 1 base, leaving 5 bases not matched to a gene. CDR3 loop: CASSPRTGSYEQYF. The CDR3 coding sequence is TGTGCCAGCAGTCCCCGGACAGGTTCCTACGAGCAGTACTTC.

V and J are TRBV19 and TRBJ2-7; 11 bases agree with TRBD1. The CDR3 is made up of 14 amino acids. V gave up 3 bases and J gave up 7 bases; unmatched junction bases: 5. Per germline, CDR1 LNHDA and CDR2 SQIVND (reference sequence). CDR3 amino acids: CASSIWDRGWEQYF. DNA of the CDR3: TGTGCCAGTAGTATCTGGGACAGGGGGTGGGAGCAGTACTTC.

V usage is TRBV19 and J usage is TRBJ1-6, with a possible D match to TRBD1 (6 bases). V was trimmed by 5 bases and J by 7 bases, leaving 15 bases between them. The CDR3 is 15 residues long. Germline lookup yields CDR1 LNHDA and CDR2 SQIVND (reference sequence). CDR3 DNA sequence: TGTGCCAGTAGTGGTGACAGGTTTCGGAATTCACCCCTCCACTTT. The encoded protein is CASSGDRFRNSPLHF.

The V and J genes are TRBV5-6 and TRBJ1-3, with 8 positions matching TRBD1. CDR3 length: 17 residues. J gave up 1 base and V 4 bases, and 10 bases lay outside the gene matches. The germline V gene has CDR1 SGHDT and CDR2 YYEEEE. CDR3 sequence: CASSPLPDRDSGNTIYF. The CDR3 nucleotides read TGTGCCAGCAGCCCCTTACCGGACAGGGATTCTGGAAACACCATATATTTT.

The rearrangement joins TRBV15 to TRBJ2-4; D gene uncertain. Trimming shortened V by 0 bases and J by 14 bases, and 11 bases separated the two germline ends. This CDR3 is built from 12 residues. From germline, CDR1 is LNHNV and CDR2 YYDKDF (reference sequence). CDR3 sequence: CATSRDKGRKYF. In nucleotides, the CDR3 is TGTGCCACCAGCAGAGATAAAGGCAGGAAGTACTTC.

The CDR3 DNA sequence: TGTGCCAGCAGCAAAAGGCCGGGACAGGGGTGCGAGCAGTACTTC. It translates to CASSKRPGQGCEQYF. V and J are TRBV21-1 and TRBJ2-7; the D call of TRBD1 is as the table states it, not checked on the DNA. TRBV21-1 is labeled a pseudogene. The CDR3 spans 15 residues.

The J gene is TRBJ2-7, the V gene TRBV7-9; possibly TRBD2 for D (6 bases). The CDR3 sequence is 12 residues long. Trimming took 3 bases from V and 6 from J, leaving 9 bases between them. From germline, CDR1 is SEHNR and CDR2 FQNEAQ (reference sequence). The CDR3 here is CASSLEGPEQYF. CDR3 DNA sequence: TGTGCCAGCAGCTTGGAGGGCCCCGAGCAGTACTTC.

This clone was observed a handful of times. This rearrangement joins TRBV5-6 to TRBJ2-7; perhaps TRBD2 as D (6 bases). V was shortened by 6 bases and J by 0 bases, with 16 bases between the two germline ends. CDR3 length equals 15 residues. CDR1 and CDR2 (germline): SGHDT, YYEEEE. The DNA for the CDR3 is TGTGCCAGCACCCGGGGACTGGGGATCTCCTACGAGCAGTACTTC. The encoded protein is CASTRGLGISYEQYF.

The chain recombines TRBV15 with TRBJ1-2; D gene ambiguous. Trimming shortened V by 5 bases and J by 1 base, and 17 bases separated the two germline ends. Per germline, CDR1 LNHNV and CDR2 YYDKDF (reference sequence). The CDR3 has 16 residues. CDR3 loop: CATSPAGSGINYGYTF. For the CDR3, the DNA is TGTGCCACCAGCCCGGCGGGCAGCGGAATTAACTATGGCTACACCTTC.

DNA of the CDR3: TGTGCCAGCTCACCACGGGCGGGCAATGAGCAGTTCTTC. Amino acids: CASSPRAGNEQFF. This chain uses TRBV18 with TRBJ2-1; weak D call: TRBD2 (5 bases). This CDR3 spans 13 amino acids. Germline CDR1 reads KGHSH; CDR2 reads LQKENI. Between the trimmed V and J ends, which lost 1 base and 6 bases, there was a span of 7 bases.